Sequencing of this T cell receptor (beta chain) was carried out in a study of cytomegalovirus exposure and HLA in healthy donors. Donors came from a validation cohort of 95 to 150 subjects, distinct from the first 666-subject cohort. The CDR3 is 15 residues long. Losses at the gene ends were 1 base for V and 6 bases for J; bases not matched to a gene: 7. Germline CDR1 reads SGHRS; CDR2 reads YFSETQ. The repertoire was sequenced with immunoSEQ multiplex PCR; TCRdb's copy has only in-frame clones and lacks some. The sample shows 300,000 to 450,000 clones, about nine tenths of them seen only once. Concerning this clone: What it binds is unknown.

Study conclusions and caveats: Overall, roughly 150 TCR beta chains were annotated as cytomegalovirus-associated. A few chains tied to CMV proved CMV antigen-specific in vitro. Reports credit the classifier with highly specific, highly sensitive diagnosis of cytomegalovirus status.

The chain links TRBV5-1 to TRBJ1-2, with TRBD1 matching 9 bases. Input material: PBMCs. This clonotype originated in a woman aged 18-29 years in good health and CMV-seronegative. The CDR3 here is CASSLNGQGSDGYTF. The CDR3 coding sequence is TGCGCCAGCAGCTTGAATGGACAGGGGTCCGATGGCTACACCTTC.